These T cell receptor beta chains were read from a single sample in a study of blood T cells in healthy people across ages. MiXCR was run by TCRdb on the 5' RACE reads, yielding one entry per CDR3 protein. The sample yields 540,000 or so distinct CDR3 sequences, 24% seen once. Another study also made use of these data, one on T cells of mothers and their children.

Sequencing was carried out using blood. Every receptor here comes from a boy aged 5 to 17 in good health. CDR3s include the opening cysteine and the closing phenylalanine or tryptophan. The D gene is left open where the match is weak. Not all rows give a size; the values are once, few, many and, for expanded clones, a class.

j_call d_call v_call clone_size cdr3_length cdr3_aa cdr3_nt
TRBJ2-5 . TRBV6-2/TRBV6-3 . 15 CASSGLYGLQETQYF TGTGCCAGCAGTGGACTATACGGACTACAAGAGACCCAGTACTTC
TRBJ2-5 . TRBV20-1 once 13 CSAREQNYNEHFF TGCAGTGCCCGCGAACAGAACTACAATGAGCACTTCTTC
TRBJ2-7 . TRBV4-3 . 15 CASSQEPAGRYEQYF TGCGCCAGCAGCCAAGAGCCGGCAGGGCGGTACGAGCAATACTTC
TRBJ2-2 . TRBV6-2/TRBV6-3 . 15 CASSYSRGNAGELFF TGTGCCAGCAGTTACTCGAGGGGAAACGCCGGGGAGCTGTTTTTT
TRBJ1-5 . TRBV20-1 few 13 CSASPTENQPQHF TGCAGTGCTAGCCCGACAGAGAATCAGCCCCAGCATTTT
TRBJ2-7 . TRBV6-2/TRBV6-3 . 11 CASSPRVEQYF TGTGCCAGCAGTCCGCGGGTCGAGCAGTACTTC
TRBJ2-5 TRBD1 TRBV12-5 few 15 CASGSGQGKWETQYF TGTGCTAGTGGTTCGGGACAGGGGAAGTGGGAGACCCAGTACTTC
TRBJ1-6 . TRBV5-1 . 17 CASSLRYRARDNSPLHF TGCGCCAGCAGCTTAAGATACCGGGCCCGAGATAATTCACCCCTCCACTTT
TRBJ1-6 TRBD1 TRBV14 . 15 CASSQTGQGVSPLHF TGTGCCAGCAGCCAAACCGGACAGGGAGTTTCACCCCTCCACTTT
TRBJ2-3 . TRBV6-4 . 14 CASSERNGPDTQYF TGTGCCAGCAGTGAGCGAAACGGACCAGATACGCAGTATTTT
TRBJ2-1 TRBD2 TRBV4-3 . 17 CASSQTGTSLFYNEQFF TGCGCCAGCAGCCAAACCGGGACTAGCTTATTCTACAATGAGCAGTTCTTC
TRBJ2-3 . TRBV20-1 few 16 CSAHEWAGPSTDTQYF TGCAGTGCTCATGAATGGGCCGGTCCAAGCACAGATACGCAGTATTTT
TRBJ2-7 . TRBV7-9 . 14 CASSLSSGAHEQYF TGTGCCAGCAGCCTCAGCTCAGGGGCACACGAGCAGTACTTC
TRBJ1-6 TRBD1 TRBV29-1 . 14 CSVRQGPGGSPLHF TGCAGCGTACGACAGGGGCCGGGGGGCTCACCCCTCCACTTT
TRBJ2-7 . TRBV14 few 18 CAGSPNPGQGFPSYEQYF TGCGCCGGCAGCCCCAACCCCGGGCAGGGATTCCCCTCCTACGAGCAGTACTTC
TRBJ1-1 TRBD1 TRBV18 . 15 CASSDRTGSNTEAFF TGTGCCAGCTCAGATCGGACAGGGTCGAACACTGAAGCTTTCTTT
TRBJ2-3 TRBD1 TRBV4-3 few 15 CASSHGTGDADTQYF TGCGCCAGCAGCCACGGGACAGGGGACGCAGATACGCAGTATTTT
TRBJ2-1 . TRBV9 . 16 CASSTTGSMVYNEQFF TGTGCCAGCAGCACTACCGGGAGTATGGTCTACAATGAGCAGTTCTTC
TRBJ2-5 . TRBV6-5 . 14 CASSYGVPRGTQYF TGTGCCAGCAGTTACGGGGTCCCACGAGGGACCCAGTACTTC
TRBJ2-1 . TRBV7-3 few 12 CASSPNGNEQFF TGTGCCAGCAGCCCGAACGGCAATGAGCAGTTCTTC
TRBJ2-1 TRBD2 TRBV3-1 . 15 CASSQRGGSYNEQFF TGTGCCAGCAGCCAGCGGGGGGGCTCCTACAATGAGCAGTTCTTC
TRBJ1-4 . TRBV4-1 few 15 CASSQDRGLNEKLFF TGCGCCAGCAGCCAAGATCGGGGCCTGAATGAAAAACTGTTTTTT
TRBJ2-5 TRBD2 TRBV20-1 . 15 CSASPAGGVQETQSF TGCAGTGCTAGCCCGGCGGGAGGGGTCCAAGAGACCCAGTCCTTC
TRBJ2-6 TRBD1 TRBV5-1 . 16 CASSGQGDSGANVLTF TGCGCCAGCAGCGGACAGGGAGACTCTGGGGCCAACGTCCTGACTTTC
TRBJ2-5 . TRBV5-6 few 13 CASGGGPSETQYF TGTGCCAGCGGTGGGGGACCCTCAGAGACCCAGTACTTC
TRBJ2-1 . TRBV7-9 few 19 CASSLPRSGQTSSYNEQFF TGTGCCAGCAGCCTTCCCCGCTCCGGACAGACTTCCTCCTACAATGAGCAGTTCTTC
TRBJ2-6 TRBD1 TRBV7-3 . 18 CASSFLGQGSSGANVLTF TGTGCCAGCAGCTTTCTAGGACAGGGGAGCTCTGGGGCCAACGTCCTGACTTTC
TRBJ2-7 TRBD2 TRBV5-5 few 15 CASSTTSGANYEQYF TGTGCCAGCAGCACCACTAGCGGGGCCAACTACGAGCAGTACTTC
TRBJ2-1 . TRBV3-1 few 13 CTSSQPGKDEQFF TGTACCAGCAGTCAACCAGGGAAAGATGAGCAGTTCTTC
TRBJ2-3 TRBD2 TRBV18 few 14 CASSASGVTDTQYF TGTGCCAGCTCGGCGAGCGGGGTGACAGATACGCAGTATTTT
TRBJ2-7 TRBD1 TRBV20-1 few 14 CSARTYRGDHEQYF TGCAGTGCTAGAACATACAGGGGGGACCACGAGCAGTACTTC
TRBJ2-3 . TRBV5-1 . 15 CASSLWGGQSDTQYF TGCGCCAGCAGCCTATGGGGAGGTCAATCAGATACGCAGTATTTT
TRBJ2-3 . TRBV7-8 . 14 CASSLVLPTDTQYF TGTGCCAGCAGCTTAGTCCTCCCCACAGATACGCAGTATTTT
TRBJ1-2 . TRBV7-9 few 16 CASSLKQGALPDGYTF TGTGCCAGCAGCTTAAAACAGGGAGCTCTCCCGGATGGCTACACCTTC
TRBJ1-2 . TRBV5-1 few 14 CASSLAGLNYGYTF TGCGCCAGCAGCTTGGCCGGGCTGAACTATGGCTACACCTTC
TRBJ2-3 . TRBV24-1 . 12 CATSDLTGTQYF TGTGCCACCAGTGATTTAACGGGTACGCAGTATTTT
TRBJ2-1 TRBD2 TRBV7-3 few 15 CASSSSGGAYNEQFF TGTGCCAGCAGCTCTAGCGGGGGGGCCTACAATGAGCAGTTCTTC
TRBJ2-3 TRBD2 TRBV28 . 17 CASSPDPPGGTIDTQYF TGTGCCAGCAGTCCCGACCCCCCGGGAGGGACGATAGATACGCAGTATTTT
TRBJ1-1 . TRBV7-2 . 16 CASSLVAGSRGTEAFF TGTGCCAGCAGCTTAGTCGCGGGATCACGGGGCACTGAAGCTTTCTTT
TRBJ2-5 . TRBV5-4 few 12 CASSPELETQYF TGTGCCAGCAGCCCGGAGTTAGAGACCCAGTACTTC
TRBJ1-1 . TRBV28 . 14 CASRHIDSNTEAFF TGTGCCAGCAGACACATCGACAGTAACACTGAAGCTTTCTTT
TRBJ1-4 . TRBV6-5 few 17 CASSYSSTAATNEKLFF TGTGCCAGCAGTTACTCGAGTACGGCGGCAACTAATGAAAAACTGTTTTTT
TRBJ2-3 . TRBV24-1 . 14 CATSGYRDPDTQYF TGTGCCACCAGTGGTTACAGGGATCCAGATACGCAGTATTTT
TRBJ1-2 TRBD1 TRBV5-1 once 12 CASLGQGYGYTF TGCGCCAGCCTCGGACAGGGCTATGGCTACACCTTC
TRBJ2-4 . TRBV28 few 13 CASSLPGTIIQYF TGTGCCAGCAGTTTACCCGGGACAATCATTCAGTACTTC
TRBJ1-2 TRBD1 TRBV12-3/TRBV12-4 few 20 CASSPLPGQGMDGTNYGYTF TGTGCCAGCAGTCCCCTACCGGGACAGGGAATGGACGGGACTAACTATGGCTACACCTTC
TRBJ1-2 . TRBV14 few 12 CASSQVGNGYTF TGTGCCAGCAGCCAAGTGGGGAATGGCTACACCTTC
TRBJ2-1 . TRBV28 . 15 CASSSPGRGHNEQFF TGTGCCAGCAGTTCCCCCGGTAGGGGACACAATGAGCAGTTCTTC
TRBJ2-7 . TRBV21-1 few 15 CASSIHRDPGLEQYF TGTGCCAGCAGCATCCACCGGGACCCTGGGCTCGAGCAGTACTTC
TRBJ2-1 TRBD1 TRBV7-2 few 17 CASSLQPRGTGDNEQFF TGTGCCAGCAGCCTGCAACCTAGGGGGACAGGGGACAATGAGCAGTTCTTC
TRBJ2-7 . TRBV28 few 13 CASSYGQFYEQYF TGTGCCAGCAGCTACGGACAGTTCTACGAGCAGTACTTC
TRBJ2-7 TRBD1 TRBV10-3 few 19 CAISEGGGHRGQGVYEQYF TGTGCCATCAGCGAAGGGGGAGGACATCGTGGACAGGGAGTCTACGAGCAGTACTTC
TRBJ2-1 TRBD1 TRBV7-9 . 16 CASSPPTGNSYNEQFF TGTGCCAGCAGCCCCCCGACAGGGAACTCCTACAATGAGCAGTTCTTC
TRBJ1-2 . TRBV7-2 few 14 CASSLPWPGGGYTF TGTGCCAGCAGCTTACCCTGGCCCGGCGGAGGCTACACCTTC
TRBJ2-3 . TRBV9 many 13 CASSVDGTDTQYF TGTGCCAGCAGCGTAGACGGCACAGATACGCAGTATTTT